The present T cell receptor (beta chain) was sequenced within a study of shared clonotypes between healthy human individuals. At the level of the study: Three plates were used per donor for CD4 naive, three for CD4 memory, two for CD8 naive and one for CD8 memory.

Whole-study results and caveats: Larger richness was generally estimated for naive than memory subsets.

For this clone: Its cognate antigen is unknown.

Terminally differentiated effector memory CD45RA+ cells were excluded from the naive CD8 cells, which were CD45RO-negative and positively selected for CCR7. Assay: immunoSEQ multiplex PCR; the TCRdb copy retains only in-frame clones and omits some. The sample lists some 2,100,000 clones; just over 90% were seen once. The material sequenced was naive CD8+ T cells from PBMCs. The TCR originated in a man in his late teens or twenties in good health. Some clones in this sample may be carry-over from other donors' samples.

The CDR3 DNA sequence: TGTGCCAGCAGCTCCTTTACCGAGACTAGCGGGACACTTTCCTACGAGCAGTACTTC. Amino acid sequence: CASSSFTETSGTLSYEQYF. The V gene is TRBV7-9, the J gene TRBJ2-7, with 11 bases identical to TRBD2. From germline, CDR1 is SEHNR and CDR2 FQNEAQ (reference sequence). The CDR3 consists of 19 residues. J lost 1 base, V lost 4 bases, and 15 bases had no gene match.